Below are 5 T cell receptor beta chains sequenced from a single sample in a study of blood T cell repertoires in COVID-19. TCRdb's copy holds only in-frame clones and misses some; the assay was immunoSEQ multiplex PCR. The sample consists of some 310,000 clones, roughly 90% of them appearing once. Sequencing was done on a sample of peripheral blood. The receptors stem from a woman aged 30 to 39 with COVID-19, enrolled during active disease.

This rearrangement joins TRBV19 to TRBJ2-7; D unclear. With 3 bases removed from V and 3 bases from J, the gap between germline ends came to 12 bases. The CDR3 contains 14 residues. CDR1 is LNHDA and CDR2 is SQIVND in the germline V gene (reference sequence). The CDR3 region is CASSMSLHDYEQYF. The CDR3 DNA follows: TGTGCCAGTAGTATGTCACTACACGACTACGAGCAGTACTTC.

The V call is TRBV5-5, the J call TRBJ2-6; D is unclear. In germline, CDR1 is SGHKS, CDR2 YYEKEE (reference sequence). The CDR3 runs 15 residues. The V end lost 4 bases, the J end lost 0 bases, and 8 bases lay between the germline ends. The CDR3: CASSPVYSGANVLTF. DNA for the CDR3: TGTGCCAGCAGCCCCGTTTACTCTGGGGCCAACGTCCTGACTTTC.

The V call is TRBV20-1, the J call TRBJ1-1; weak D call: TRBD1 (6 bases). The ends were cut back, 3 bases at V and 5 bases at J, with 13 bases in the middle. The CDR3 totals 13 residues. Germline V lookup: CDR1 DFQATT, CDR2 SNEGSKA (reference sequence). CDR3 residues: CSASGQFPTEAFF. The CDR3 DNA is TGCAGTGCTAGTGGACAGTTTCCTACTGAAGCTTTCTTT.

The chain employs TRBV5-4 and TRBJ2-6; the D is unclear. This CDR3 is 20 amino acids long. The germline V gene has CDR1 SGHNT and CDR2 YYREEE (reference sequence). Trimming pared 1 base from V and 0 bases from J, leaving 20 bases between. The CDR3 bases are TGTGCCAGCAGCTTGAGGCCGGGTTGGCGCTACCTCTCTGGGGCCAACGTCCTGACTTTC. Its translation: CASSLRPGWRYLSGANVLTF. Variable domain in full (rest from reference TRBV5-4 and TRBJ2-6): ETGVTQSPTHLIKTRGQQVTLRCSSQSGHNTVSWYQQALGQGPQFIFQYYREEENGRGNFPPRFSGLQFPNYSSELNVNALELDDSALYLCASSLRPGWRYLSGANVLTFGAGSRLTVL.

V gene TRBV5-1 combines with J gene TRBJ1-1, with 7 nucleotides matching TRBD1. CDR1 SGHRS and CDR2 YFSETQ come from the germline V gene. Losses at the gene ends were 1 base for V and 0 bases for J; bases not matched to a gene: 6. The length of the CDR3 is 16 residues. The CDR3 nucleotides read TGCGCCAGCAGCTTGCGGCCAGGGGGATTGAACACTGAAGCTTTCTTT. Protein: CASSLRPGGLNTEAFF.